A selection of T cell receptor beta chains follows, all from one sample in a study of T cell responses to AZD1222 COVID-19 vaccine. Method: immunoSEQ multiplex PCR; TCRdb's copy keeps in-frame clones and lacks some. The sample includes over 30,000 clones, 88% of them seen just once. Sequenced here: peripheral blood, sampled 28 days after the second dose of the MenACWY control vaccine. These receptors all come from an adult who received the MenACWY meningococcal vaccine as a control. CDR3s include the opening cysteine and the closing phenylalanine or tryptophan. A D gene is named only where the DNA matches it firmly. The size of a clone is reported for some rows only, either as once, few or many, or as a class for expanded clones.

cdr3_nt: TGTGCCAGCAGTCTACTGCCCTCCTACGAGCAGTACTTC; cdr3_aa: CASSLLPSYEQYF; d_call: -; j_call: TRBJ2-7; clone_size: -; v_call: TRBV7-2
cdr3_nt: TGTGCCAGCAGTTCACGGGAGTGGGGGATGAACACCGGGGAGCTGTTTTTT; cdr3_aa: CASSSREWGMNTGELFF; d_call: -; j_call: TRBJ2-2; clone_size: -; v_call: TRBV28
cdr3_nt: TGTGCCACCAGCCTGACTGGAGGAGGATCAGATACGCAGTATTTT; cdr3_aa: CATSLTGGGSDTQYF; d_call: -; j_call: TRBJ2-3; clone_size: -; v_call: TRBV24-1
cdr3_nt: TGTGCCAGCAGTGTAGCGGGAGCCCTCTACGAGCAGTACTTC; cdr3_aa: CASSVAGALYEQYF; d_call: TRBD2; j_call: TRBJ2-7; clone_size: -; v_call: TRBV6-1
cdr3_nt: TGTGCCAGCAGCACAACACCGGGACAGGGGGTTCCTTCCGCCTACGAGCAGTACTTC; cdr3_aa: CASSTTPGQGVPSAYEQYF; d_call: -; j_call: TRBJ2-7; clone_size: -; v_call: TRBV21-1
cdr3_nt: TGTGCCAGCAGAAAGCGGGAGGGCTACGAGCAGTACTTC; cdr3_aa: CASRKREGYEQYF; d_call: TRBD2; j_call: TRBJ2-7; clone_size: -; v_call: TRBV6-5
cdr3_nt: TGCAGCGTTGCCGACCTGACACCAGTCGACACTGAAGCTTTCTTT; cdr3_aa: CSVADLTPVDTEAFF; d_call: -; j_call: TRBJ1-1; clone_size: -; v_call: TRBV29-1
cdr3_nt: TGTGCCACCCGAGATCCTACTAGCGGGAGGAGTTACGAGCAGTACTTC; cdr3_aa: CATRDPTSGRSYEQYF; d_call: TRBD2; j_call: TRBJ2-7; clone_size: -; v_call: TRBV15
cdr3_nt: TGTGCCAGCACTACCTGGAGGACAGCTCAGGGCTATGGCTACACCTTC; cdr3_aa: CASTTWRTAQGYGYTF; d_call: -; j_call: TRBJ1-2; clone_size: -; v_call: TRBV28
cdr3_nt: TGTGCCAGCAGCCACGGGACTAGGGGTGAGCAGTACTTC; cdr3_aa: CASSHGTRGEQYF; d_call: TRBD2; j_call: TRBJ2-7; clone_size: -; v_call: TRBV11-3
cdr3_nt: TGTGCCAGCAGCTTCGGCAGGGGTGGCACTAATGAAAAACTGTTTTTT; cdr3_aa: CASSFGRGGTNEKLFF; d_call: -; j_call: TRBJ1-4; clone_size: -; v_call: TRBV5-6
cdr3_nt: TGTGCCAGCAGCTCAACCGGGACAGTCGAGTACGAGCAGTACTTC; cdr3_aa: CASSSTGTVEYEQYF; d_call: TRBD1; j_call: TRBJ2-7; clone_size: -; v_call: TRBV11-2
cdr3_nt: TGTGCCAGCAGTTCGTCGCGGGTCTCCTACGAGCAGTACTTC; cdr3_aa: CASSSSRVSYEQYF; d_call: -; j_call: TRBJ2-7; clone_size: once; v_call: TRBV6-5
cdr3_nt: TGTGCCTGGAGTCCTAGGGGCAGCGGGGAGCTGTTTTTT; cdr3_aa: CAWSPRGSGELFF; d_call: -; j_call: TRBJ2-2; clone_size: -; v_call: TRBV30
cdr3_nt: TGTGCCAGCAGTTTCTGGACTTTTGAGTCCTACGAGCAGTACTTC; cdr3_aa: CASSFWTFESYEQYF; d_call: -; j_call: TRBJ2-7; clone_size: -; v_call: TRBV28
cdr3_nt: TGTGCCAGCAGCTCTAGCGGGAGGGCCTTTGGCGGGGAGCTGTTTTTT; cdr3_aa: CASSSSGRAFGGELFF; d_call: TRBD2; j_call: TRBJ2-2; clone_size: -; v_call: TRBV7-9
cdr3_nt: TGTGCCAGCAGCTTAGGAGCTAGACGTGAGACTGGAAACACCATATATTTT; cdr3_aa: CASSLGARRETGNTIYF; d_call: -; j_call: TRBJ1-3; clone_size: -; v_call: TRBV11-2
cdr3_nt: TGTGCCAGCAGACGACAGGCCTTCTACAATGAGCAGTTCTTC; cdr3_aa: CASRRQAFYNEQFF; d_call: -; j_call: TRBJ2-1; clone_size: -; v_call: TRBV27
cdr3_nt: TGCGCCAGCAGTTACAGCGGGGGCAACCAGCCCCAGCATTTT; cdr3_aa: CASSYSGGNQPQHF; d_call: -; j_call: TRBJ1-5; clone_size: few; v_call: TRBV5-1
cdr3_nt: TGTGCCAGCAGTTACGTCAGGTTTGATCAGCCCCAGCATTTT; cdr3_aa: CASSYVRFDQPQHF; d_call: -; j_call: TRBJ1-5; clone_size: -; v_call: TRBV6-2/TRBV6-3